The clone carrying this T cell receptor beta chain was counted ten times or more. The antigen remains unidentified. TCR beta CDR3 regions were amplified from RNA. The HTBI primer set was used in a first-round RT-PCR of the TCR CDR3. TCRdb re-called the multiplex PCR reads with MiXCR, one entry per CDR3 protein. The sample holds more than 150,000 distinct CDR3 sequences; about a sixth are singletons and the top ten take 25% to 30%. Not enrolled were patients with uncontrolled infection, other autoimmune disease, pregnancy or lactation. PBMCs were derived from 10 ml fresh peripheral blood. The sample belongs to a study of T cells in Graves' hyperthyroidism and ophthalmopathy. Overall study results and limits: A model using 13 V-J features told ophthalmopathy apart from stable hyperthyroidism. Blood samples included most of the expanded thyroid clonotypes exceeding 0.001.

CDR3 length: 12 residues. Trimming pared 7 bases from V and 7 bases from J, leaving 17 bases between. Germline CDR1 SQVTM, CDR2 ANQGSEA. This receptor was identified in a woman between 50 and 59 years old with Graves' hyperthyroidism. The sample consisted of blood. This chain connects TRBV29-1 to TRBJ2-7; possible D gene TRBD1, 7 bases. CDR3 DNA: TGCAGCGGTATGACACAGGGGAGGGAGCAGTACTTC. Residues: CSGMTQGREQYF.